The 24 T cell receptor beta chains below come from one sample, sequenced in a study of shared clonotypes between healthy human individuals. The table came from immunoSEQ multiplex PCR; TCRdb's copy has only in-frame clones and leaves some out. The data show some 350,000 clones, approximately 79% seen once. Sequencing was carried out using memory CD4+ T cells sorted from blood. Subset of the sample: CD45RA-negative fraction. These receptors came from a man aged 25-40 years in good health.

J is TRBJ2-7 and V is TRBV6-6; D is ambiguous. Germline assignment: CDR1 MNHNY and CDR2 SVGAGI (reference sequence). V dropped 5 bases and J dropped 0 bases, with 5 bases sitting between them. This CDR3 comprises 12 residues. The CDR3 DNA follows: TGTGCCAGCAGTCAAGTCTCCTACGAGCAGTACTTC. It translates to CASSQVSYEQYF.

The CDR3 sequence is CTSSQDPLRNEQFF. CDR3 nucleotides: TGCACCAGCAGCCAAGACCCCTTGCGGAATGAGCAGTTCTTC. The V gene is TRBV1, the J gene TRBJ2-1; TRBD2 is the table's D call, not checked against the DNA. TRBV1 is tagged as a pseudogene. The CDR3 totals 14 residues.

The chain carries TRBV5-6 and TRBJ1-2, with 8 positions matching TRBD1. CDR1 is SGHDT, CDR2 YYEEEE, per germline. The CDR3 extends over 13 amino acids. With 2 bases clipped from V and 7 bases from J, the junction kept 4 bases outside the gene matches. The CDR3 bases are TGTGCCAGCAGCTTCCAGGGGGCGTCTGGCTACACCTTC. It translates to CASSFQGASGYTF.

This chain links TRBV29-1 with TRBJ2-2, with D hard to call. Germline values: CDR1 SQVTM, CDR2 ANQGSEA. This CDR3 is 14 amino acids long. The ends were cut back, 4 bases at V and 0 bases at J, with 9 bases in the middle. The CDR3 DNA reads TGCAGCGTTGTAAGCGCGGCGAACACCGGGGAGCTGTTTTTT. Translated, it gives CSVVSAANTGELFF.

The J gene is TRBJ2-7, the V gene TRBV7-2; 7 bases line up with TRBD1. Germline-derived CDR1 and CDR2 are SGHTA and FQGNSA. This CDR3 has 14 residues. V was pared by 5 bases and J by 6 bases, with 10 bases of the junction left unmatched. CDR3 nucleotides: TGTGCCAGCAGCATCGACAGGGTGGGGACCGAGCAGTACTTC. Its translation is CASSIDRVGTEQYF. The variable domain in full, completed from reference TRBV7-2 and TRBJ2-7, reads GAGVSQSPSNKVTEKGKDVELRCDPISGHTALYWYRQSLGQGLEFLIYFQGNSAPDKSGLPSDRFSAERTGGSVSTLTIQRTQQEDSAVYLCASSIDRVGTEQYFGPGTRLTVT.

Only a few counts were recorded for this clone. V usage is TRBV5-1 and J usage is TRBJ2-1, with 13 bases identical to TRBD2. This CDR3 spans 17 amino acids. Germline V CDR1 and CDR2: SGHRS, YFSETQ. V lost 3 bases, J lost 5 bases, and 8 bases stayed unmatched. The CDR3 loop is CASSSEPGLAGHNEQFF. CDR3 bases: TGCGCCAGCAGCTCCGAACCGGGACTAGCGGGACACAATGAGCAGTTCTTC.

The chain is built from TRBV15 and TRBJ1-4, with a tentative D call TRBD1 (5 bases). The length of the CDR3 is 15 residues. The V gene lost 3 bases and the J gene lost 8 bases, with 16 bases spanning the gap. CDR1 is LNHNV, CDR2 YYDKDF, per germline (reference sequence). The CDR3 protein is CATSRGRQGGEKLFF. The CDR3 DNA reads TGTGCCACCAGCAGGGGGCGGCAGGGTGGAGAAAAACTGTTTTTT.

This clone was picked up one time. The chain has TRBV30 and TRBJ2-2; 7 nucleotides agree with TRBD1. From germline, CDR1 is GTSNPN and CDR2 SVGIG (reference sequence). J was trimmed by 4 bases and V by 2 bases; bases with no gene match: 4. This CDR3 has 14 amino acids. For the CDR3, the DNA is TGTGCCTGGAGTCACAACAGGGGCACCGGGGAGCTGTTTTTT. It specifies CAWSHNRGTGELFF.

J is TRBJ2-2 and V is TRBV28, with 14 bases identical to TRBD2. V lost 6 bases, J lost 5 bases, and 8 bases stayed unmatched. This CDR3 region has 17 residues. Germline lookup yields CDR1 MDHEN and CDR2 SYDVKM. CDR3 amino acids: CASSRGLAGVVTGELFF. The CDR3 DNA follows: TGTGCCAGCAGCCGGGGACTAGCGGGAGTAGTTACCGGGGAGCTGTTTTTT.

The chain combines TRBV10-3 with TRBJ1-5; TRBD1 matches at 9 bases. V was pared by 4 bases and J by 5 bases, with 0 bases of the junction left unmatched. The germline CDR1 and CDR2 sequences are ENHRY and SYGVKD. This CDR3 is built from 13 residues. Here the CDR3 DNA reads TGTGCCATCAGTGGACAGGGGGATCAGCCCCAGCATTTT. Translation gives CAISGQGDQPQHF.

The chain couples TRBV28 to TRBJ2-4; TRBD1 is a possible D gene (5 bases). The germline CDR1 and CDR2 sequences are MDHEN and SYDVKM. The V gene lost 5 bases and the J gene lost 0 bases, with 14 bases spanning the gap. The CDR3 is made up of 16 amino acids. CDR3 region: CASSAPGFLAKNIQYF. The CDR3 coding sequence is TGTGCCAGCAGTGCCCCAGGGTTTCTAGCCAAAAACATTCAGTACTTC.

The J gene is TRBJ1-2, the V gene TRBV10-2; the D gene is possibly TRBD1 (5 bases). The CDR3 contains 14 residues. With 7 bases removed from V and 6 bases from J, the gap between germline ends came to 18 bases. Germline V gives CDR1 WSHSY, CDR2 SAAADI. This chain's CDR3 is CASTTGGDLDGYTF. As DNA, the CDR3 is TGCGCCAGCACCACGGGTGGGGACTTGGATGGCTACACCTTC.

The chain uses TRBV11-2 and TRBJ1-4, with D maybe TRBD1 (5 bases). The CDR3 has 17 residues. V shed 0 bases and J shed 6 bases, with 17 bases lying between them. Germline-derived CDR1 and CDR2 are SGHAT and FQNNGV. The CDR3 bases are TGTGCCAGCAGCTTAGATCATGGCAGGGATCTTTATGAAAAACTGTTTTTT. It encodes CASSLDHGRDLYEKLFF.

V usage is TRBV5-4 and J usage is TRBJ2-6; either TRBD1 or TRBD2 may fit D (7 bases each). This CDR3 has 17 amino acids. The germline V gene has CDR1 SGHNT and CDR2 YYREEE (reference sequence). V dropped 4 bases and J dropped 2 bases, with 16 bases sitting between them. CDR3 sequence: CASSGGEGAAGANVLTF. The CDR3 nucleotides read TGTGCCAGCAGCGGGGGGGAGGGGGCTGCTGGGGCCAACGTCCTGACTTTC.

The chain has TRBV7-9 and TRBJ1-2, with TRBD1 identical over 7 bases. Losses at the gene ends were 5 bases for V and 8 bases for J; bases not matched to a gene: 14. Looked up from germline, CDR1 is SEHNR and CDR2 is FQNEAQ (reference sequence). There are 15 residues in the CDR3. CDR3 in amino acids: CASSGKGQSSRGYTF. CDR3 coding DNA: TGTGCCAGCAGCGGCAAGGGACAGTCCTCTAGGGGCTACACCTTC.

Here the CDR3 reads CASSLWGVGSYEQYF. CDR3 nucleotides: TGTGCCAGCAGCTTGTGGGGGGTGGGGTCCTACGAGCAGTACTTC. The V and J genes are TRBV5-4 and TRBJ2-7, with D tentatively TRBD2 (6 bases). V was pared by 1 base and J by 1 base, with 12 bases between. Germline-derived CDR1 and CDR2 are SGHNT and YYREEE (reference sequence). There are 15 residues in the CDR3.

V and J are TRBV7-2 and TRBJ1-4; D possibly corresponds to TRBD1 (5 bases). V was pared by 4 bases and J by 4 bases, with 13 bases between. Germline CDR1 and CDR2: SGHTA and FQGNSA. The CDR3 runs to 15 residues. The CDR3 reads CASSSGGSFNEKLFF. DNA for the CDR3: TGTGCCAGCAGCTCGGGGGGGAGTTTTAATGAAAAACTGTTTTTT.

The chain uses TRBV18 and TRBJ2-1; 9 bases match TRBD1. The CDR3 is made up of 17 amino acids. CDR1 and CDR2 (germline): KGHSH, LQKENI. Trimming cost V 3 bases and J 4 bases; bases outside gene matches: 10. The CDR3 nucleotides are TGTGCCAGCTCACCTTCCGGGACAGGGTCCTGGTACAATGAGCAGTTCTTC. Translating gives CASSPSGTGSWYNEQFF.

V usage is TRBV5-1 and J usage is TRBJ1-4, with D maybe TRBD1 (6 bases). V lost 3 bases, J lost 0 bases, and 12 bases lay in between. CDR3 length equals 16 residues. Germline V lookup: CDR1 SGHRS, CDR2 YFSETQ. The CDR3 region is CASSSRGVATNEKLFF. CDR3 coding DNA: TGCGCCAGCAGCTCAAGGGGGGTCGCAACTAATGAAAAACTGTTTTTT.

The chain employs TRBV6-6 and TRBJ2-1; D is perhaps TRBD1 (5 bases). Germline V gives CDR1 MNHNY, CDR2 SVGAGI (reference sequence). The CDR3 is 14 amino acids. The V and J ends lost 6 bases and 9 bases respectively, with 18 bases between them. CDR3 region: CASSTRSSQGEQFF. CDR3 coding DNA: TGTGCCAGCAGCACCCGGTCTTCTCAGGGTGAGCAGTTCTTC.

V and J are TRBV6-5 and TRBJ2-2; D gene uncertain. V was trimmed by 4 bases and J by 5 bases, leaving 5 bases between them. This CDR3 contains 12 residues. The germline V gene has CDR1 MNHEY and CDR2 SVGAGI. The CDR3 DNA reads TGTGCCAGCAGTTCAGTTACCGGGGAGCTGTTTTTT. This sequence encodes CASSSVTGELFF.

To note about this clone: Possible read error: a much larger clone is one base away. The chain uses TRBV6-1 and TRBJ2-3, with TRBD2 matching 9 bases. The CDR3 has 14 residues. Germline CDR1 is MNHNS and CDR2 is SASEGT. V lost 4 bases and J lost 2; bases outside the gene matches: 1. The CDR3 DNA follows: TGTGCCAGCAGTGGCGGGAGGGCCACAGATACGCAGTATTTT. It translates to CASSGGRATDTQYF.

The chain combines TRBV7-2 with TRBJ2-2, with D uncertain. Trimming stripped 4 bases from V and 3 bases from J, with 15 bases between. CDR1 SGHTA and CDR2 FQGNSA come from the germline V gene. This CDR3 comprises 16 residues. The CDR3 coding sequence is TGTGCCAGCAGCTCCGGGCTAGTAGGGTACACCGGGGAGCTGTTTTTT. Translated: CASSSGLVGYTGELFF.

This clone has a handful of counts. The chain is built from TRBV10-3 and TRBJ2-7; 10 positions match TRBD2. CDR1 and CDR2 (germline): ENHRY, SYGVKD. V gave up 11 bases and J gave up 4 bases; unmatched junction bases: 11. This CDR3 has 14 residues. The CDR3 region is CAASNLAGDYEQYF. CDR3 DNA: TGTGCCGCGTCGAATCTAGCGGGAGATTACGAGCAGTACTTC.